This T cell receptor (beta chain) was documented in a study of cytomegalovirus exposure and HLA in healthy donors. The V and J ends lost 4 bases and 1 base, in that order; junction bases with no gene match: 3. From germline, CDR1 is SGHRS and CDR2 YFSETQ. The CDR3 contains 16 residues. A multiplex PCR was run with 60 Vbeta primers and 13 Jbeta primers. TCRdb's copy holds only in-frame clones and misses some; the assay was immunoSEQ multiplex PCR. Of approximately 150,000 clones listed, about 75% were seen once; the top ten hold 6.3%. This TCR was recovered from a man in his forties or fifties in good health and CMV-seropositive. The rearrangement uses TRBV5-1 and TRBJ2-5; 14 nucleotides agree with TRBD2. The source material was PBMCs. In DNA form, the CDR3 reads TGCGCCAGCAGCCCGGGACTAGCGGGGGTCCAAGAGACCCAGTACTTC. Translated, it gives CASSPGLAGVQETQYF.